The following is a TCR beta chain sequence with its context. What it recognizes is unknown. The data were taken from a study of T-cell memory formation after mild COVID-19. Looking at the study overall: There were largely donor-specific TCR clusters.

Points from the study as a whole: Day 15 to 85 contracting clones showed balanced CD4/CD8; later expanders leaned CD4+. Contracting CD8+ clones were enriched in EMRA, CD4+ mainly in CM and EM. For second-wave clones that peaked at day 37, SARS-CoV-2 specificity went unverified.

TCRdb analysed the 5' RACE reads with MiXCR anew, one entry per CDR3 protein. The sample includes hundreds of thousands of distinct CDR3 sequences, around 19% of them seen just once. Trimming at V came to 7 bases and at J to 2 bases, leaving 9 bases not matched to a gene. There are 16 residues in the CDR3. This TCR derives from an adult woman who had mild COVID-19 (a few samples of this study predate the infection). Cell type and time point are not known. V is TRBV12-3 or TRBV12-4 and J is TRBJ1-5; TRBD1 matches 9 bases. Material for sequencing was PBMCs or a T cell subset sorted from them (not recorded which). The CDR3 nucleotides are TGTGCCAGCACCACCTCGACAGGGGGTGGCAATCAGCCCCAGCATTTT. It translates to CASTTSTGGGNQPQHF.